The T cell receptor beta chain described here comes from a study of shared clonotypes between healthy human individuals. Overall study results and limits: When naive CD4 clonotypes were compared across several donors, 4% to 5.5% were shared.

As to this clone: What it binds is not known.

Produced via immunoSEQ multiplex PCR; TCRdb's table is partial and in-frame only. There are approximately 180,000 clones in the sample; over 80% occur only once, and 0.067% lies in the top ten. Participating donors were healthy, HIV-negative adults free of recent acute infections or vaccinations. Material: naive CD4+ T cells sorted from blood. Subset reported: CD45RA+ positively selected. The sequence derives from a woman in her 30s in good health.

The CDR3 loop is CAITSSTNTEAFF. The CDR3 nucleotides are TGTGCCATCACCTCCAGTACGAACACTGAAGCTTTCTTT. The V call is TRBV28, the J call TRBJ1-1; no clear D. This CDR3 spans 13 amino acids. In germline, CDR1 is MDHEN, CDR2 SYDVKM. The V end was cut by 10 bases, the J end by 1 base, with 13 bases between. Full variable domain (missing parts from reference TRBV28 and TRBJ1-1): DVKVTQSSRYLVKRTGEKVFLECVQDMDHENMFWYRQDPGLGLRLIYFSYDVKMKEKGDIPEGYSVSREKKERFSLILESASTNQTSMYLCAITSSTNTEAFFGQGTRLTVV.